The 20 T cell receptor beta chains given below trace back to one sample, sequenced in a study of T cell responses to AZD1222 COVID-19 vaccine. Measured with immunoSEQ multiplex PCR; TCRdb has only the in-frame clones, and not every one. The repertoire holds 98,000 or so clones, with 70% to 90% as singletons. The material was peripheral blood, obtained on day 0 of AZD1222 vaccination. The origin of the receptors is an adult in good health.

This clone was recorded once. DNA for the CDR3: TGTGCCAGCAGACCCGAGGGGATCACTGAAGCTTTCTTT. Protein: CASRPEGITEAFF. The chain couples TRBV6-5 to TRBJ1-1, with a tentative D call TRBD1 (5 bases). Germline values: CDR1 MNHEY, CDR2 SVGAGI. The V gene lost 6 bases and the J gene lost 4 bases, with 12 bases spanning the gap. CDR3 size: 13 residues.

The chain links TRBV9 to TRBJ1-2, with 9 bases matching TRBD1. CDR1 and CDR2 from the germline V gene are SGDLS and YYNGEE. The CDR3 runs 13 residues. Trimming took 8 bases from V and 2 from J; bases not matched to a gene: 4. The CDR3 DNA sequence: TGTGCCAGTCGCGGGACAGGGAACTATGGCTACACCTTC. Protein sequence: CASRGTGNYGYTF.

V usage is TRBV2 and J usage is TRBJ2-7; maybe TRBD1 (6 bases). CDR1 and CDR2 from the germline V gene are SNHLY and FYNNEI. This CDR3 region has 13 residues. Trimming pared 6 bases from V and 6 bases from J, leaving 15 bases between. CDR3 bases: TGTGCCAGCAGGCCTCCACAGGGTGGCGAGCAGTACTTC. This sequence encodes CASRPPQGGEQYF.

CDR3 region: CSVQWGGSYEQYF. CDR3 nucleotide sequence: TGCAGCGTTCAGTGGGGCGGTTCCTACGAGCAGTACTTC. The rearrangement uses TRBV29-1 and TRBJ2-7; D might be TRBD1 (5 bases). The ends were cut back, 5 bases at V and 1 base at J, with 12 bases in the middle. The CDR3 length is 13 residues. Germline V lookup: CDR1 SQVTM, CDR2 ANQGSEA.

The chain employs TRBV30 and TRBJ2-7; 12 bases are shared with TRBD2. Trimming took 1 base from V and 3 from J; bases not matched to a gene: 4. The CDR3 consists of 15 residues. In germline, CDR1 is GTSNPN, CDR2 SVGIG (reference sequence). CDR3 region: CAWSGGLAGFYEQYF. CDR3 bases: TGTGCCTGGAGTGGAGGACTAGCGGGGTTCTACGAGCAGTACTTC.

V and J are TRBV27 and TRBJ1-1; D remains ambiguous. The ends were cut back, 8 bases at V and 0 bases at J, with 16 bases in the middle. The CDR3 contains 15 residues. Germline V gives CDR1 MNHEY, CDR2 SMNVEV (reference sequence). This CDR3 reads CASGPGNSLNTEAFF. The CDR3 DNA is TGTGCCAGCGGACCGGGAAACTCTTTGAACACTGAAGCTTTCTTT.

The chain links TRBV27 to TRBJ2-3; D possibly corresponds to TRBD1 (5 bases). Per the germline V gene, CDR1 is MNHEY and CDR2 is SMNVEV (reference sequence). V lost 4 bases, J lost 3 bases, and 20 bases lay in between. There are 17 residues in the CDR3. This CDR3 is CASSWGPPGYGTDTQYF. Here the CDR3 DNA reads TGTGCCAGCAGTTGGGGCCCGCCAGGGTACGGGACAGATACGCAGTATTTT.

The chain recombines TRBV6-5 with TRBJ2-3; a weak D match, TRBD1 (5 bases). The germline gives CDR1 MNHEY, CDR2 SVGAGI. CDR3 length equals 14 residues. V gave up 4 bases and J gave up 0 bases, with 8 bases separating them. The CDR3 DNA follows: TGTGCCAGCAGTTTAGGGGTGAGCACAGATACGCAGTATTTT. Translation: CASSLGVSTDTQYF.

The V gene is TRBV19, the J gene TRBJ1-1; 10 bases align to TRBD1. CDR3 length equals 15 residues. The J segment lost 4 bases and the V segment lost 5 bases, leaving 7 bases of the junction unmatched. Per germline, CDR1 LNHDA and CDR2 SQIVND (reference sequence). CDR3 sequence (DNA): TGTGCCAGTAGTGTGACAGGGGGCGACGGCACTGAAGCTTTCTTT. Translating it yields CASSVTGGDGTEAFF.

The chain uses TRBV5-4 and TRBJ2-7, with a tentative D call TRBD2 (6 bases). CDR1 and CDR2 (germline): SGHNT, YYREEE (reference sequence). V was cut by 4 bases and J by 4 bases, with 12 bases left in between. This CDR3 is built from 13 residues. As DNA, the CDR3 is TGTGCCAGCAGCCCCCCCGGGGGTTACGAGCAGTACTTC. Amino acids: CASSPPGGYEQYF.

This clone was observed a few times. The chain uses TRBV27 and TRBJ2-7, with D uncertain. CDR1 MNHEY and CDR2 SMNVEV come from the germline V gene (reference sequence). The CDR3 consists of 13 residues. V was shortened by 1 base and J by 5 bases, with 9 bases between the two germline ends. CDR3: CASSLYPQDEQYF. For the CDR3, the DNA is TGTGCCAGCAGTTTATACCCCCAGGACGAGCAGTACTTC.

The chain carries TRBV6-5 and TRBJ2-1; possible D gene TRBD1, 6 bases. Looked up from germline, CDR1 is MNHEY and CDR2 is SVGAGI. Trimming took 5 bases from V and 7 from J, leaving 18 bases between them. The CDR3 is 15 residues long. The CDR3 nucleotides are TGTGCCAGCAGTATTGTCAAGGGGGATCAAAATGAGCAGTTCTTC. Amino acid sequence: CASSIVKGDQNEQFF.

The J gene is TRBJ2-1, the V gene TRBV5-1; D might be TRBD2 (6 bases). Between the trimmed V and J ends, which lost 4 bases and 0 bases, there was a span of 17 bases. There are 17 residues in the CDR3. Looked up from germline, CDR1 is SGHRS and CDR2 is YFSETQ. CDR3 sequence: CASSLTSGGYSYNEQFF. As DNA, the CDR3 is TGCGCCAGCAGCCTGACTAGTGGGGGGTACTCCTACAATGAGCAGTTCTTC.

This chain uses TRBV18 with TRBJ2-5; 8 bases are shared with TRBD1. This CDR3 has 13 amino acids. CDR1 KGHSH and CDR2 LQKENI come from the germline V gene. J was trimmed by 9 bases and V by 3 bases; bases with no gene match: 6. The CDR3 DNA reads TGTGCCAGCTCACCTGGACAGGGTTTCTCCCAGTACTTC. Its protein product is CASSPGQGFSQYF.

V is TRBV4-1 and J is TRBJ2-2; D uncertain. This CDR3 spans 12 amino acids. The germline V gene has CDR1 MGHRA and CDR2 YSYEKL. V was shortened by 2 bases and J by 5 bases, with 3 bases between the two germline ends. The CDR3 region has the DNA TGCGCCAGCAGCCAAAGTACCGGGGAGCTGTTTTTT. Protein sequence: CASSQSTGELFF.

This rearrangement joins TRBV28 to TRBJ1-5; 8 bases align to TRBD1. Trimming removed 4 bases from V and 5 bases from J; junction bases left unmatched: 7. This CDR3 comprises 15 residues. Germline V gene sequence: CDR1 MDHEN, CDR2 SYDVKM. CDR3 sequence: CASSSTGGGHQPQHF. In DNA, the CDR3 is TGTGCCAGCAGTTCAACAGGGGGGGGCCATCAGCCCCAGCATTTT.

This chain uses TRBV13 with TRBJ1-2; unclear D gene. V was trimmed by 1 base and J by 7 bases, leaving 22 bases between them. The length of the CDR3 is 17 residues. The germline CDR1 and CDR2 sequences are PRHDT and FYEKMQ (reference sequence). The CDR3 region has the DNA TGTGCCAGCAGCTTAGTCGGGCAGCCTATGGGTGAGCTTGGCTACACCTTC. This codes for CASSLVGQPMGELGYTF.

This clone appeared a few times. The rearrangement links TRBV4-1 to TRBJ2-4; 7 bases are a match to TRBD1. With V trimmed by 2 bases and J by 0 bases, 7 bases remained unmatched. Per germline, CDR1 MGHRA and CDR2 YSYEKL. This CDR3 region has 17 residues. CDR3 DNA: TGCGCCAGCAGCCAACCCACAGGGGCCTTAGCCAAAAACATTCAGTACTTC. Translating it yields CASSQPTGALAKNIQYF.

CDR3 sequence reads: CASSPPTGGTGELFF. Written as DNA, the CDR3 is TGTGCCAGCTCACCCCCGACAGGGGGCACCGGGGAGCTGTTTTTT. This chain uses TRBV18 with TRBJ2-2, with 9 bases matching TRBD1. The CDR3 is 15 amino acids. Germline CDR1 and CDR2: KGHSH and LQKENI. V shed 3 bases and J 4 bases; nucleotides not matched to a gene: 3. The whole variable domain, filled in from reference TRBV18 and TRBJ2-2, reads NAGVMQNPRHLVRRRGQEARLRCSPMKGHSHVYWYRQLPEEGLKFMVYLQKENIIDESGMPKERFSAEFPKEGPSILRIQQVVRGDSAAYFCASSPPTGGTGELFFGEGSRLTVL.

This sequence joins TRBV6-6 and TRBJ1-5; no clear D gene. Germline lookup yields CDR1 MNHNY and CDR2 SVGAGI (reference sequence). The CDR3 is made up of 14 amino acids. Trimming removed 7 bases from V and 0 bases from J, with 10 bases in between. The CDR3 bases are TGTGCCAGCACGGTTGAATATAGCAATCAGCCCCAGCATTTT. Its translation is CASTVEYSNQPQHF.